The 26 T cell receptor beta chains below all came from one sample that was sequenced in a study of blood T cells in healthy people across ages. PCR was performed a second time for about 7 to 12 cycles using a sample-barcoded 5' primer and a J-beta primer mix. MiXCR was run by TCRdb on the 5' RACE reads, yielding one entry per CDR3 protein. The sample shows 1.5 million to 2 million distinct CDR3 sequences, roughly 49% of them seen only once. Sample: blood. The receptors were sampled from a woman aged 40-49 years in good health.

The chain's CDR3 is CASSTQRGATDTQYF. The CDR3 DNA is TGTGCCAGCAGTACCCAACGGGGGGCGACAGATACGCAGTATTTT. V and J are TRBV12-3 or TRBV12-4 and TRBJ2-3, with D tentatively TRBD2 (7 bases). V shed 5 bases and J shed 3 bases, with 15 bases lying between them. This CDR3 contains 15 residues.

This clonotype was seen only a few times. The chain joins TRBV12-3 or TRBV12-4 to TRBJ2-7; TRBD1 is a possible D gene (6 bases). This CDR3 is built from 15 residues. The V end lost 5 bases, the J end lost 6 bases, and 20 bases lay between the germline ends. DNA for the CDR3: TGTGCCAGCAGTCCAGGACAGTTATTATCGGGCGAGCAGTACTTC. This gives the protein CASSPGQLLSGEQYF.

This clonotype was observed a few times. V is TRBV28 and J is TRBJ2-7; D is possibly TRBD1 (5 bases). CDR3 length equals 14 residues. V lost 5 bases, J lost 4 bases, and 15 bases lay in between. CDR1 and CDR2 (germline): MDHEN, SYDVKM. The CDR3 DNA reads as TGTGCCAGCAGTCTCTTTGGGGCAGCTTACGAGCAGTACTTC. This gives the protein CASSLFGAAYEQYF.

The V call is TRBV30, the J call TRBJ2-3, with TRBD2 as a possible D gene (6 bases). The V end was cut by 4 bases, the J end by 1 base, with 12 bases between. Germline loops: CDR1 GTSNPN, CDR2 SVGIG (reference sequence). This CDR3 comprises 14 residues. The CDR3 region has the DNA TGTGCCTGGAAGGGACTCGACGGCACAGATACGCAGTATTTT. This codes for CAWKGLDGTDTQYF.

This clonotype was seen only a few times. This chain connects TRBV7-9 to TRBJ2-7, with 9 bases that match TRBD1. CDR1 is SEHNR and CDR2 is FQNEAQ in the germline V gene (reference sequence). The CDR3 runs to 14 residues. Trimming took 1 base from V and 5 from J; bases not matched to a gene: 3. CDR3 DNA sequence: TGTGCCAGCAGCTTAGGGACAGGGGACCACGAGCAGTACTTC. It yields the protein CASSLGTGDHEQYF.

V usage is TRBV6-2 or TRBV6-3 and J usage is TRBJ2-3; the match to TRBD1 covers 9 bases. The CDR3 is 17 residues long. CDR1 and CDR2 from the germline V gene are MNHEY and SVGEGT. J was trimmed by 3 bases and V by 0 bases; bases with no gene match: 7. DNA for the CDR3: TGTGCCAGCAGTTACTCGACGACAGGGGGTTGGACAGATACGCAGTATTTT. As protein: CASSYSTTGGWTDTQYF.

The rearrangement joins TRBV6-6 to TRBJ1-1; D gene ambiguous. The germline CDR1 and CDR2 sequences are MNHNY and SVGAGI (reference sequence). Trimming stripped 2 bases from V and 0 bases from J, with 13 bases between. The CDR3 length is 16 residues. CDR3 sequence reads: CASSYLQVSMNTEAFF. CDR3 coding DNA: TGTGCCAGCAGTTACCTCCAGGTATCAATGAACACTGAAGCTTTCTTT.

The chain recombines TRBV18 with TRBJ2-3; D not resolved. Germline CDR1 KGHSH, CDR2 LQKENI. V lost 3 bases, J lost 0 bases, and 10 bases lay in between. CDR3 length: 15 residues. The chain's CDR3 is CASSPVGPSTDTQYF. CDR3 in DNA: TGTGCCAGCTCACCCGTCGGGCCCAGCACAGATACGCAGTATTTT.

The chain couples TRBV15 to TRBJ2-1; no definite D call. The CDR3 has 13 amino acids. From germline, CDR1 is LNHNV and CDR2 YYDKDF (reference sequence). Deletions cut 5 bases from V and 4 bases from J, with 9 bases between. The CDR3 nucleotides are TGTGCCACCAGCTTTACAGAGTACAATGAGCAGTTCTTC. Translation: CATSFTEYNEQFF.

The rearrangement links TRBV2 to TRBJ1-4; 8 positions agree with TRBD1. The CDR3 length is 13 residues. Trimming took 8 bases from V and 8 from J; bases not matched to a gene: 7. In germline, CDR1 is SNHLY, CDR2 FYNNEI. In DNA, the CDR3 is TGTGCCAGCCACCAGGGGGCCGGGGAAAAACTGTTTTTT. Protein sequence: CASHQGAGEKLFF.

This clonotype was counted a few times. The V call is TRBV20-1, the J call TRBJ2-3; D not certain. The germline CDR1 and CDR2 sequences are DFQATT and SNEGSKA (reference sequence). V shed 1 base and J shed 6 bases, with 11 bases lying between them. The CDR3 loop spans 13 amino acids. The CDR3 loop reads CSARGRIPDTQYF. CDR3 DNA sequence: TGCAGTGCTAGAGGGAGAATACCGGATACGCAGTATTTT.

This clonotype came up a few times. The CDR3 here is CASSFQKGQGDEQYF. CDR3 in DNA: TGTGCCAGCAGCTTTCAAAAGGGACAGGGAGACGAGCAGTACTTC. J is TRBJ2-7 and V is TRBV13; 9 bases fit TRBD1. CDR3 length: 15 residues. CDR1 and CDR2 from the germline V gene are PRHDT and FYEKMQ (reference sequence). V was pared by 3 bases and J by 5 bases, with 8 bases of the junction left unmatched.

This clonotype turned up a few times. V and J are TRBV7-2 and TRBJ2-1; unclear D gene. The CDR3 contains 9 residues. Germline V CDR1 and CDR2: SGHTA, FQGNSA. Trimming shortened V by 5 bases and J by 10 bases, and 3 bases separated the two germline ends. The CDR3 sequence is CASSLEQFF. CDR3 bases: TGTGCCAGCAGCCTCGAGCAGTTCTTC. Full variable domain (missing parts from reference TRBV7-2 and TRBJ2-1): GAGVSQSPSNKVTEKGKDVELRCDPISGHTALYWYRQSLGQGLEFLIYFQGNSAPDKSGLPSDRFSAERTGGSVSTLTIQRTQQEDSAVYLCASSLEQFFGPGTRLTVL.

This clonotype was seen only once. This sequence joins TRBV6-2 or TRBV6-3 and TRBJ2-3, with 9 bases fitting TRBD2. V lost 7 bases and J lost 5; bases outside the gene matches: 22. This CDR3 comprises 19 residues. The germline V gene encodes CDR1 MNHEY and CDR2 SVGEGT. For the CDR3, the DNA is TGTGCCAGCAACGAGGCCCCAAAGGATAGCGGGGGTCTGGTAGATACGCAGTATTTT. Protein product: CASNEAPKDSGGLVDTQYF.

The rearrangement joins TRBV7-8 to TRBJ2-3; D call uncertain. The germline V and J ends were trimmed by 1 base and 2 bases, with 16 bases remaining between them. The CDR3 contains 17 residues. Germline V gene sequence: CDR1 SGHVS, CDR2 FQNEAQ. The DNA for the CDR3 is TGTGCCAGCAGCTTAGACCGAGGCGTTACGATCACAGATACGCAGTATTTT. This sequence encodes CASSLDRGVTITDTQYF.

The chain is built from TRBV27 and TRBJ2-1; D not certain. In germline, CDR1 is MNHEY, CDR2 SMNVEV (reference sequence). V lost 5 bases, J lost 5 bases, and 7 bases lay in between. The CDR3 has 12 residues. CDR3 residues: CASSRLHNEQFF. The CDR3, as DNA: TGTGCCAGCAGTAGACTTCACAATGAGCAGTTCTTC.

The chain has TRBV20-1 and TRBJ2-5; 13 bases align to TRBD2. Germline lookup yields CDR1 DFQATT and CDR2 SNEGSKA (reference sequence). The CDR3 extends over 17 amino acids. The trim removed 1 base at V and 4 bases at J, leaving 9 bases unmatched. The CDR3 bases are TGCAGTGCTAGAGCCTTACTAGCGGGGGGGCGGGGAGAGACCCAGTACTTC. Amino acid sequence: CSARALLAGGRGETQYF.

This chain links TRBV5-1 with TRBJ2-5; D gene unclear. V was cut by 7 bases and J by 2 bases, with 12 bases left in between. Germline CDR1 is SGHRS and CDR2 is YFSETQ. The CDR3 contains 13 residues. The DNA of the CDR3 is TGCGCCAGCCCGGACGGCGTTCAAGAGACCCAGTACTTC. Translating gives CASPDGVQETQYF. The full variable domain, its missing parts supplied by reference TRBV5-1 and TRBJ2-5, is KAGVTQTPRYLIKTRGQQVTLSCSPISGHRSVSWYQQTPGQGLQFLFEYFSETQRNKGNFPGRFSGRQFSNSRSEMNVSTLELGDSALYLCASPDGVQETQYFGPGTRLLVL.

The rearrangement joins TRBV11-1 to TRBJ2-5, with 9 positions matching TRBD2. The last part of the DNA fits TRBJ2-7 better; the J call may be wrong. CDR3 size: 17 residues. Per the germline V gene, CDR1 is SGHAT and CDR2 is FQDESV (reference sequence). CDR3 DNA: TGTGCCAGCAGCGAAGTGGTGTCTAGCGGGATCAACTACGAGCAGTACTTC. It is translated as CASSEVVSSGINYEQYF.

This chain uses TRBV6-1 with TRBJ2-1, with D perhaps matching TRBD1 or TRBD2 (5 bases each). V lost 6 bases, J lost 9 bases, and 15 bases lay in between. This CDR3 comprises 13 residues. Germline CDR1 MNHNS, CDR2 SASEGT. CDR3 in amino acids: CASSRDPEGEQFF. CDR3 DNA: TGTGCCAGCAGCCGGGACCCTGAAGGTGAGCAGTTCTTC.

This clonotype has a single count. The chain joins TRBV6-2 or TRBV6-3 to TRBJ2-7; D possibly corresponds to TRBD1 (5 bases). Deletions cut 4 bases from V and 2 bases from J, with 12 bases between. Germline V gene data show CDR1 as MNHEY and CDR2 as SVGEGT. The CDR3 consists of 14 residues. The CDR3 coding sequence is TGTGCCAGCAGTTCCAAGACAGCCCCCTACGAGCAGTACTTC. Its translation: CASSSKTAPYEQYF.

The chain has TRBV29-1 and TRBJ2-1; D possibly corresponds to TRBD2 (7 bases). CDR3 length: 15 residues. The V end was cut by 7 bases, the J end by 4 bases, with 20 bases between. Germline CDR1 SQVTM, CDR2 ANQGSEA. Written as DNA, the CDR3 is TGCAGCGCCGAAGGTCCGGCGGGGGCTTACAATGAGCAGTTCTTC. As protein: CSAEGPAGAYNEQFF.

This chain uses TRBV28 with TRBJ2-7; perhaps TRBD1 as D (6 bases). The germline V gene encodes CDR1 MDHEN and CDR2 SYDVKM. V was shortened by 3 bases and J by 1 base, with 22 bases between the two germline ends. CDR3 length equals 18 residues. CDR3 bases: TGTGCCAGCAGTTTTCCGAGACAGGCTGTTTATAGATCCTACGAGCAGTACTTC. Residues: CASSFPRQAVYRSYEQYF. Full variable domain (outside the CDR3, taken from reference TRBV28 and TRBJ2-7): DVKVTQSSRYLVKRTGEKVFLECVQDMDHENMFWYRQDPGLGLRLIYFSYDVKMKEKGDIPEGYSVSREKKERFSLILESASTNQTSMYLCASSFPRQAVYRSYEQYFGPGTRLTVT.

V is TRBV29-1 and J is TRBJ2-1, with D perhaps given as TRBD1 or TRBD2 (5 bases each). Germline-derived CDR1 and CDR2 are SQVTM and ANQGSEA. Trimming cost V 5 bases and J 8 bases, with 19 bases left between them. The CDR3 consists of 14 residues. CDR3 sequence: CSVSRAPRGDEQFF. CDR3 nucleotide sequence: TGCAGCGTTTCGCGGGCCCCCCGGGGCGATGAGCAGTTCTTC.

The rearrangement links TRBV11-2 to TRBJ2-7; 9 nucleotides agree with TRBD1. With 5 bases clipped from V and 4 bases from J, the junction kept 18 bases outside the gene matches. There are 18 residues in the CDR3. The germline gives CDR1 SGHAT, CDR2 FQNNGV. CDR3 loop: CASSDERPGQGLLYEQYF. Written as DNA, the CDR3 is TGTGCCAGCAGCGACGAACGCCCGGGACAGGGACTGTTGTACGAGCAGTACTTC. The whole variable domain, remainder taken from reference TRBV11-2 and TRBJ2-7, is EAGVAQSPRYKIIEKRQSVAFWCNPISGHATLYWYQQILGQGPKLLIQFQNNGVVDDSQLPKDRFSAERLKGVDSTLKIQPAKLEDSAVYLCASSDERPGQGLLYEQYFGPGTRLTVT.

The chain has TRBV6-5 and TRBJ1-2; tentatively, D is TRBD1 (5 bases). V gave up 0 bases and J gave up 2 bases, with 13 bases separating them. CDR3 length equals 16 residues. Per the germline V gene, CDR1 is MNHEY and CDR2 is SVGAGI. This CDR3 is CASSYSNQGNNYGYTF. CDR3 bases: TGTGCCAGCAGTTACTCGAATCAGGGCAACAACTATGGCTACACCTTC.